One sample yielded the 24 T cell receptor beta chains listed below, sequenced in a study of CXCR3-negative and CXCR3-positive naive CD8 T cells. In preparing the TRB cDNA libraries, 5' RACE with UMI labels was used. From its re-call of the 5' RACE reads, TCRdb lists each CDR3 protein once, without DNA. The table for this sample gives some 41,000 distinct CDR3 sequences. Source material: memory CD8+ T cells from blood. Source of these receptors: a human donor in good health. Some clones in this sample may be carry-over from other donors' samples.

The chain has TRBV6-2 or TRBV6-3 and TRBJ2-7; with no DNA, the TCRdb D assignment of TRBD1 cannot be verified. Per germline, CDR1 MNHEY and CDR2 SVGEGT. The length of the CDR3 is 15 residues. The CDR3 reads CASSHGTGGSDEQYF.

The rearrangement joins TRBV6-6 to TRBJ2-7. The length of the CDR3 is 13 residues. Germline lookup yields CDR1 MNHNY and CDR2 SVGAGI (reference sequence). CDR3: CASSLTATHEQYF.

V and J are TRBV7-2 and TRBJ2-7; the TCRdb D gene call, TRBD2, has no DNA to confirm it. The CDR3 runs to 19 residues. Germline values: CDR1 SGHTA, CDR2 FQGNSA. The CDR3 loop reads CASSLDISLSGTSLYEQYF.

The V gene is TRBV9, the J gene TRBJ1-1. The CDR3 is 12 residues long. Germline CDR1 SGDLS, CDR2 YYNGEE. The CDR3 protein is CASSVDNTEAFF.

This chain uses TRBV7-2 with TRBJ2-7; TCRdb's D call of TRBD2 is untestable without DNA. The CDR3 has 18 residues. The germline V gene has CDR1 SGHTA and CDR2 FQGNSA. CDR3 loop: CASSPGGLAGLSSYEQYF. The variable domain in full, completed from reference TRBV7-2 and TRBJ2-7, reads GAGVSQSPSNKVTEKGKDVELRCDPISGHTALYWYRQSLGQGLEFLIYFQGNSAPDKSGLPSDRFSAERTGGSVSTLTIQRTQQEDSAVYLCASSPGGLAGLSSYEQYFGPGTRLTVT.

The chain combines TRBV25-1 with TRBJ2-1; TCRdb's D call of TRBD2 is untestable without DNA. Germline V gives CDR1 MGHDK, CDR2 SYGVNS. There are 15 residues in the CDR3. CDR3 residues: CASREPSGGYNEQFF.

The chain carries TRBV7-2 and TRBJ2-7; absent DNA, TCRdb's TRBD1 call cannot be checked. This CDR3 has 18 amino acids. Germline V gene lookup returns CDR1 SGHTA and CDR2 FQGNSA. The CDR3 here is CASSFPGTADLFSYEQYF.

The chain is built from TRBV7-8 and TRBJ1-4; TCRdb's D call, TRBD1, is unchecked because there is no DNA. Germline CDR1 and CDR2: SGHVS and FQNEAQ. The CDR3 covers 15 residues. The CDR3 is CASSLDDRTNEKLFF.

This CDR3 is CAWSGGRSYNEQFF. The V call is TRBV30, the J call TRBJ2-1; the D gene TCRdb calls, TRBD1, cannot be checked with no DNA. CDR3 length: 14 residues. Germline CDR1 GTSNPN, CDR2 SVGIG (reference sequence).

The chain recombines TRBV11-1 with TRBJ2-7; TCRdb proposes TRBD2, but this gene call is untestable without DNA. The CDR3 sequence is 15 residues long. Per the germline V gene, CDR1 is SGHAT and CDR2 is FQDESV (reference sequence). The CDR3 is CASSLQAGLDREQYF.

The gene calls are TRBV29-1 and TRBJ2-3. Per the germline V gene, CDR1 is SQVTM and CDR2 is ANQGSEA. The CDR3 totals 17 residues. CDR3 protein: CSVDYPLGRISTDTQYF.

The rearrangement joins TRBV14 to TRBJ2-7. The length of the CDR3 is 16 residues. The germline gives CDR1 SGHDN, CDR2 FVKESK. CDR3 region: CASSQDQGWPSYEQYF.

The chain recombines TRBV7-9 with TRBJ1-1. CDR1 is SEHNR, CDR2 FQNEAQ, per germline (reference sequence). The length of the CDR3 is 15 residues. This chain's CDR3 is CASSLLRGGDTEAFF.

The V gene is TRBV3-1, the J gene TRBJ2-1; the D call of TRBD2 rests on TCRdb alone, since no DNA is present to check it. Germline V gives CDR1 LGHDT, CDR2 YNNKEL (reference sequence). The CDR3 spans 16 residues. This chain's CDR3 is CASSPELAPPYNEQFF.

V usage is TRBV23-1 and J usage is TRBJ1-1. TRBV23-1 is identified as an open reading frame with a role that is uncertain. This CDR3 region has 11 residues. The CDR3 sequence is CASSRVEEGPF.

The chain carries TRBV27 and TRBJ1-2; TCRdb indicates TRBD1, and absent DNA this call remains unverified. Germline V gene sequence: CDR1 MNHEY, CDR2 SMNVEV (reference sequence). The CDR3 totals 15 residues. This CDR3 reads CASSLSPGSTNGYTF.

The V gene is TRBV18, the J gene TRBJ2-4. Germline CDR1 is KGHSH and CDR2 is LQKENI. The CDR3 contains 16 residues. The CDR3: CASSPPIGGLKNIQYF.

This chain connects TRBV9 to TRBJ1-1. Germline CDR1 is SGDLS and CDR2 is YYNGEE. This CDR3 is 14 amino acids long. The CDR3 reads CASSVVRIGTEAFF.

The chain carries TRBV20-1 and TRBJ2-4; as DNA is missing, the TRBD2 call by TCRdb cannot be tested. CDR1 and CDR2 (germline): DFQATT, SNEGSKA (reference sequence). The CDR3 sequence is 15 residues long. CDR3 residues: CSVGASGGGQNIQYF.

V and J are TRBV7-9 and TRBJ2-7; TCRdb outputs TRBD1, but without DNA this stays unchecked. The CDR3 is 15 residues long. Germline lookup yields CDR1 SEHNR and CDR2 FQNEAQ (reference sequence). The CDR3 loop is CASSQTGQGRLEQYF.

The genes are TRBV29-1 and TRBJ2-7; TCRdb gives TRBD2 as the D gene, but with no DNA this cannot be confirmed. CDR1 is SQVTM and CDR2 is ANQGSEA in the germline V gene. The CDR3 consists of 13 residues. The CDR3 spells CSVDLAGRYEQYF.

The chain has TRBV18 and TRBJ2-1; the TCRdb D gene call, TRBD1, has no DNA to confirm it. The V gene's germline CDR1 is KGHSH and CDR2 LQKENI. This CDR3 spans 14 amino acids. CDR3 region: CASSPGGPVDEQFF. Using reference TRBV18 and TRBJ2-1 for the parts outside the CDR3, the full variable domain is NAGVMQNPRHLVRRRGQEARLRCSPMKGHSHVYWYRQLPEEGLKFMVYLQKENIIDESGMPKERFSAEFPKEGPSILRIQQVVRGDSAAYFCASSPGGPVDEQFFGPGTRLTVL.

The chain employs TRBV19 and TRBJ2-1; the D gene TCRdb calls, TRBD2, cannot be checked with no DNA. The CDR3 is 14 amino acids. Germline-derived CDR1 and CDR2 are LNHDA and SQIVND (reference sequence). CDR3 amino acids: CASSTRGGIFEQFF.

The chain has TRBV7-2 and TRBJ2-7. This CDR3 contains 14 residues. Germline loops: CDR1 SGHTA, CDR2 FQGNSA. The CDR3 spells CASSLPLALYEQYF.